These 8 T cell receptor beta chains came from one sample sequenced in a study of blood T cell repertoires in COVID-19. The table came from immunoSEQ multiplex PCR; TCRdb's copy has only in-frame clones and leaves some out. This table has 200,000 to 250,000 clones, under 85% appearing once. Specimen: peripheral blood. These TCRs come from a man aged 30 to 39 who had recovered from COVID-19.

The gene calls are TRBV29-1 and TRBJ2-5; 12 bases are shared with TRBD2. V gave up 6 bases and J gave up 4 bases; unmatched junction bases: 6. There are 14 residues in the CDR3. Germline lookup yields CDR1 SQVTM and CDR2 ANQGSEA. Written as DNA, the CDR3 is TGCAGCGTCGGACTAGCGGGGTCCTCAGAGACCCAGTACTTC. Amino acid sequence: CSVGLAGSSETQYF.

The genes are TRBV28 and TRBJ1-4; 7 bases line up with TRBD1. After removal of 4 bases from V and 7 bases from J, the junction contained 9 bases not matched to a gene. Germline CDR1 and CDR2: MDHEN and SYDVKM. CDR3 length equals 15 residues. The CDR3 bases are TGTGCCAGCAGTTCCCCGACAGGGTGGAGTGAAAAACTGTTTTTT. Translating it yields CASSSPTGWSEKLFF.

This clone came up a few times. This sequence joins TRBV28 and TRBJ1-6, with 9 bases lining up with TRBD1. The CDR3 covers 14 residues. J gave up 9 bases and V 2 bases, and 2 bases lay outside the gene matches. CDR1 is MDHEN and CDR2 is SYDVKM in the germline V gene. CDR3 sequence reads: CASSLGQGLSPLHF. The CDR3 coding sequence is TGTGCCAGCAGTTTAGGACAGGGGCTTTCACCCCTCCACTTT.

The rearrangement links TRBV18 to TRBJ1-5; 8 bases are a match to TRBD1. The germline V gene has CDR1 KGHSH and CDR2 LQKENI. This CDR3 contains 14 residues. V dropped 5 bases and J dropped 4; count of bases not matched to a gene: 4. The CDR3 sequence is CASSSNRGNQPQHF. The CDR3 region has the DNA TGTGCCAGCTCATCTAACAGGGGGAATCAGCCCCAGCATTTT. The full variable domain, completed using reference TRBV18 and TRBJ1-5, is NAGVMQNPRHLVRRRGQEARLRCSPMKGHSHVYWYRQLPEEGLKFMVYLQKENIIDESGMPKERFSAEFPKEGPSILRIQQVVRGDSAAYFCASSSNRGNQPQHFGDGTRLSIL.

The chain uses TRBV6-5 and TRBJ1-1, with D uncertain. Germline CDR1 and CDR2: MNHEY and SVGAGI. The CDR3 covers 14 residues. Trimming cost V 6 bases and J 3 bases, with 14 bases left between them. CDR3 bases: TGTGCCAGCAGCCTCGACCCGCGGGACACTGAAGCTTTCTTT. Amino acid sequence: CASSLDPRDTEAFF.

This rearrangement joins TRBV2 to TRBJ1-1; 7 nucleotides agree with TRBD1. The CDR3 totals 18 residues. The V and J ends lost 6 bases and 5 bases, in that order; junction bases with no gene match: 21. The germline V gene has CDR1 SNHLY and CDR2 FYNNEI. CDR3 amino acids: CASSHDPRIDRVVTEAFF. CDR3 DNA: TGTGCCAGCAGCCATGACCCCCGGATCGACAGGGTGGTAACTGAAGCTTTCTTT.

V usage is TRBV6-4 and J usage is TRBJ2-1; possible D gene TRBD2, 5 bases. This CDR3 region has 12 residues. Per the germline V gene, CDR1 is MRHNA and CDR2 is SNTAGT. V lost 5 bases, J lost 7 bases, and 9 bases lay in between. CDR3 sequence: CASSPSGNEQFF. The CDR3 DNA reads as TGTGCCAGCAGTCCCTCGGGGAATGAGCAGTTCTTC.

This clone has ten or more counts. This chain links TRBV19 with TRBJ1-1, with D unresolved. Trimming pared 3 bases from V and 0 bases from J, leaving 14 bases between. Germline V lookup: CDR1 LNHDA, CDR2 SQIVND (reference sequence). The CDR3 runs 16 residues. CDR3 loop: CASSISGSIMNTEAFF. For the CDR3, the DNA is TGTGCCAGTAGTATTTCAGGATCGATCATGAACACTGAAGCTTTCTTT.